This TCR beta chain was observed in a study of blood T cell repertoires in COVID-19. At the level of the study: Acute-phase and convalescent COVID-19 samples originated in the United States, Italy and Spain.

Clones were read by immunoSEQ multiplex PCR, and TCRdb kept only the in-frame ones, dropping some. The sample has approximately 90,000 clones; approximately 86% are singletons. Looked up from germline, CDR1 is SGHKS and CDR2 is YYEKEE (reference sequence). The V end was cut by 0 bases, the J end by 2 bases, with 8 bases between. There are 14 residues in the CDR3. The chain carries TRBV5-5 and TRBJ1-2; D is uncertain. Source material: peripheral blood. The source of this sequence is a man at least 80 years old with active or convalescent COVID-19. CDR3 nucleotide sequence: TGTGCCAGCAGCTTGGTTACAGTGAACTATGGCTACACCTTC. It is translated as CASSLVTVNYGYTF.